These 13 T cell receptor beta chains were sequenced from one sample in a study of blood T cells in healthy people across ages. Then a second PCR, running roughly 7 to 11 cycles, was carried out with a sample-barcoded 5' primer and a J-beta primer mix. One entry per CDR3 protein, called by TCRdb with MiXCR from the 5' RACE reads. This table holds almost 1 million distinct CDR3 sequences, roughly 51% found once. What was sequenced was blood. The receptors were gathered from a woman in her fifties or sixties in good health.

This clonotype was detected once. The chain has TRBV20-1 and TRBJ2-3; D not certain. V was trimmed by 0 bases and J by 5 bases, leaving 9 bases between them. The CDR3 runs to 13 residues. From germline, CDR1 is DFQATT and CDR2 SNEGSKA (reference sequence). The CDR3 DNA sequence: TGCAGTGCTAGAGATCGAAGTTTAGATACGCAGTATTTT. Its translation is CSARDRSLDTQYF.

This chain joins TRBV5-1 and TRBJ1-2; perhaps TRBD1 as D (6 bases). Germline CDR1 reads SGHRS; CDR2 reads YFSETQ. The germline V and J ends were trimmed by 4 bases and 4 bases, with 14 bases remaining between them. The CDR3 has 14 residues. CDR3 nucleotides: TGCGCCAGCAGCGTGGACAGCGAGAGCTATGGCTACACCTTC. Translating gives CASSVDSESYGYTF. Based on the CDR3 plus reference TRBV5-1 and TRBJ1-2, the full variable domain is KAGVTQTPRYLIKTRGQQVTLSCSPISGHRSVSWYQQTPGQGLQFLFEYFSETQRNKGNFPGRFSGRQFSNSRSEMNVSTLELGDSALYLCASSVDSESYGYTFGSGTRLTVV.

This clonotype showed up just a few times. The chain uses TRBV2 and TRBJ2-1; D remains unclear. The CDR3 totals 13 residues. CDR1 and CDR2 (germline): SNHLY, FYNNEI. V lost 3 bases and J 4 bases, leaving 7 bases between the germline ends. The chain's CDR3 is CASSEDGYNEQFF. The CDR3 DNA reads TGTGCCAGCAGTGAGGACGGTTACAATGAGCAGTTCTTC.

This clonotype was found a few times. The chain carries TRBV12-3 or TRBV12-4 and TRBJ2-7; D call uncertain. The CDR3 is 12 amino acids. The V and J ends lost 6 bases and 5 bases respectively, with 11 bases between them. The CDR3 loop is CASRFVGNEQYF. CDR3 nucleotide sequence: TGTGCCAGCAGGTTCGTAGGAAACGAGCAGTACTTC.

The chain couples TRBV6-2 or TRBV6-3 to TRBJ2-1; D may be TRBD1 (6 bases). This CDR3 region has 17 residues. V lost 5 bases and J 2 bases, leaving 19 bases between the germline ends. Germline loops: CDR1 MNHEY, CDR2 SVGEGT. The CDR3, as DNA: TGTGCCAGCAGTACATTCCAGGGGCCCTACACCTACAATGAGCAGTTCTTC. Amino acid sequence: CASSTFQGPYTYNEQFF.

The CDR3 DNA sequence: TGCAGTGCCGTAGGGGGGGCCTACAATGAGCAGTTCTTC. This gives the protein CSAVGGAYNEQFF. V and J are TRBV20-1 and TRBJ2-1, with D perhaps TRBD2 (7 bases). This CDR3 region has 13 residues. With 6 bases removed from V and 2 bases from J, the gap between germline ends came to 11 bases. Germline V lookup: CDR1 DFQATT, CDR2 SNEGSKA (reference sequence).

This chain joins TRBV27 and TRBJ1-2, with D possibly TRBD1 on 5 matching bases. The CDR3 has 13 residues. Deletions cut 5 bases from V and 4 bases from J, with 11 bases between. CDR1 and CDR2 (germline): MNHEY, SMNVEV (reference sequence). Written as DNA, the CDR3 is TGTGCCAGCAGTGGGGAGGGGACCTATGGCTACACCTTC. This gives the protein CASSGEGTYGYTF.

Ten or more counts support this clonotype. V gene TRBV7-9 combines with J gene TRBJ1-4; 7 positions match TRBD1. There are 15 residues in the CDR3. V lost 5 bases and J lost 4; bases outside the gene matches: 7. Germline V lookup: CDR1 SEHNR, CDR2 FQNEAQ (reference sequence). The CDR3 sequence is CASSRETGINEKLFF. The CDR3 DNA is TGTGCCAGCAGCCGGGAGACAGGGATTAATGAAAAACTGTTTTTT.

This clonotype was seen more than once but under ten times. The chain uses TRBV10-3 and TRBJ2-7; 7 nucleotides align to TRBD2. Germline V lookup: CDR1 ENHRY, CDR2 SYGVKD. The CDR3 consists of 15 residues. The junction had 6 bases not matched to a gene; V was cut back by 3 bases and J by 1 base. The CDR3 DNA is TGTGCCATCAGTGACCCGGGACTACGTTCCTACGAGCAGTACTTC. Encoded protein: CAISDPGLRSYEQYF.

Only a few counts were recorded for this clonotype. This chain links TRBV20-1 with TRBJ2-1; 11 nucleotides align to TRBD1. V dropped 4 bases and J dropped 4; count of bases not matched to a gene: 6. This CDR3 contains 15 residues. The germline CDR1 and CDR2 sequences are DFQATT and SNEGSKA (reference sequence). The CDR3 region has the DNA TGCAGTGCTACGCCCGGGACAGGGGGTTACAATGAGCAGTTCTTC. The encoded protein is CSATPGTGGYNEQFF.

The J gene is TRBJ2-5, the V gene TRBV7-2; 7 nucleotides agree with TRBD1. The closer fit of TRBJ2-4 to the DNA end suggests the J call may be wrong. Germline V gene lookup returns CDR1 SGHTA and CDR2 FQGNSA. The CDR3 runs to 15 residues. CDR3 bases: TGTGCCAGCAGCCAAGACAGGGCGGCCAAAAACATTCAGTACTTC. This translates into CASSQDRAAKNIQYF.

The chain recombines TRBV7-2 with TRBJ2-7; D is perhaps TRBD1 or TRBD2 (5 bases each). CDR1 SGHTA and CDR2 FQGNSA come from the germline V gene. The ends were cut back, 0 bases at V and 10 bases at J, with 13 bases in the middle. CDR3 length: 13 amino acids. CDR3 nucleotide sequence: TGTGCCAGCAGCTTAGCGCCTCATCGGGGCCAGTACTTC. Translation: CASSLAPHRGQYF. Full variable domain (rest looked up from reference TRBV7-2 and TRBJ2-7): GAGVSQSPSNKVTEKGKDVELRCDPISGHTALYWYRQSLGQGLEFLIYFQGNSAPDKSGLPSDRFSAERTGGSVSTLTIQRTQQEDSAVYLCASSLAPHRGQYFGPGTRLTVT.

This clonotype was seen a few times. The chain employs TRBV7-9 and TRBJ2-1, with 10 bases aligning to TRBD2. CDR1 is SEHNR and CDR2 is FQNEAQ in the germline V gene (reference sequence). V was clipped by 7 bases and J by 6 bases; unmatched bases: 3. There are 13 residues in the CDR3. CDR3 DNA: TGTGCCAGCATGCTAGCGGGAGCCAATGAGCAGTTCTTC. Translating it yields CASMLAGANEQFF.